This TCR beta chain comes out of a study of blood T cell repertoires in COVID-19. The V gene's germline CDR1 is SGHTS and CDR2 YDEGEE. Trimming at V came to 0 bases and at J to 6 bases, leaving 4 bases not matched to a gene. The CDR3 loop spans 15 amino acids. Some clones are missing from TCRdb's copy, which holds only in-frame ones; the method was immunoSEQ multiplex PCR. The data show 130,000 to 150,000 clones, around 80% seen once. This receptor was taken from a man between 60 and 75 years old with acute or convalescent COVID-19. The genes are TRBV5-8 and TRBJ2-2; 8 bases align to TRBD1. The sample consisted of peripheral blood. CDR3 bases: TGTGCCAGCAGCTTGGAAAACAGGGGGTCCGGGGAGCTGTTTTTT. Amino acids: CASSLENRGSGELFF.